The source of this T cell receptor beta chain is a study of shared clonotypes between healthy human individuals. Notes on the study in general: Researchers sampled only blood; tissue repertoires likely differ.

Measured with immunoSEQ multiplex PCR; TCRdb has only the in-frame clones, and not every one. The sample carries roughly 1 million clones, around 76% recorded once. As for this clone: The antigen is not known.

Sequences were obtained from memory CD4+ T cells sorted from blood. Regarding subset: CD45RA-negative fraction. The TCR originated in a man younger than 30 in good health.

The DNA for the CDR3 is TGTGCCAGCAGCTTATTAGGACAGGTTCCAGAGACCCAGTACTTC. It translates to CASSLLGQVPETQYF. This chain joins TRBV7-2 and TRBJ2-5; 7 bases line up with TRBD1. Trimming cost V 2 bases and J 4 bases; bases outside gene matches: 7. The germline V gene has CDR1 SGHTA and CDR2 FQGNSA. The CDR3 is 15 residues long.